These 26 T cell receptor beta chains were sequenced from one sample in a study of post-analysis software for immune sequencing data. The study, taken as a whole, reports: With TRBV5-6, TRBV5-1 and TRBV20-1 included, about five TRBV segments were more frequent in patients than in controls.

Presence of unique molecular identifiers characterized the TCR beta cDNA libraries. TCRdb passed the PCR reads through MiXCR, listing each CDR3 protein once. This sample has fewer than 850,000 distinct CDR3 sequences; around 46% occur once, and the top ten carry 4.9%. No antigen has been identified for these receptors. Source material: blood. These receptor sequences come from a girl aged 5-17 years with multiple sclerosis.

This clonotype was seen a single time. V and J are TRBV15 and TRBJ1-1; D perhaps matches TRBD1 (6 bases). Germline V gene data show CDR1 as LNHNV and CDR2 as YYDKDF (reference sequence). Deletions cut 0 bases from V and 5 bases from J, with 13 bases between. CDR3 length equals 15 residues. The CDR3 here is CATSRDLPGATEAFF. CDR3 bases: TGTGCCACCAGCAGAGATCTGCCGGGGGCGACTGAAGCTTTCTTT.

This clonotype was recorded a few times. The chain employs TRBV5-1 and TRBJ1-2, with D perhaps TRBD1 (5 bases). The CDR3 covers 13 residues. Trimming shortened V by 4 bases and J by 3 bases, and 10 bases separated the two germline ends. Germline V lookup: CDR1 SGHRS, CDR2 YFSETQ. CDR3 sequence reads: CASSPGHDYGYTF. CDR3 sequence (DNA): TGCGCCAGCAGCCCCGGACACGACTATGGCTACACCTTC.

The chain combines TRBV20-1 with TRBJ2-7; D perhaps matches TRBD2 (6 bases). The germline CDR1 and CDR2 sequences are DFQATT and SNEGSKA (reference sequence). The CDR3 totals 13 residues. The V end lost 4 bases, the J end lost 7 bases, and 17 bases lay between the germline ends. The CDR3 DNA reads as TGCAGTGCTACTCTGGTTCCGGAGGGGGAGCAGTACTTC. The encoded protein is CSATLVPEGEQYF.

The gene calls are TRBV25-1 and TRBJ1-1; 7 nucleotides align to TRBD1. From germline, CDR1 is MGHDK and CDR2 SYGVNS. This CDR3 spans 15 amino acids. The V gene end was trimmed by 0 bases and the J gene end by 5 bases; junction bases not matched to a gene: 6. The CDR3: CASSEYAGGLTEAFF. In DNA form, the CDR3 reads TGTGCCAGCAGTGAATATGCAGGGGGACTAACTGAAGCTTTCTTT.

This clonotype was picked up a small number of times. The J gene is TRBJ2-7, the V gene TRBV27; D is unresolved. The CDR3 totals 13 residues. Trimming stripped 4 bases from V and 10 bases from J, with 17 bases between. Germline assignment: CDR1 MNHEY and CDR2 SMNVEV (reference sequence). The CDR3 sequence is CASSSSLSWAQYF. The CDR3 nucleotides are TGTGCCAGCAGTTCCAGCCTCTCTTGGGCCCAGTACTTC.

The V and J genes are TRBV28 and TRBJ1-2; no definite D call. The CDR3 covers 14 residues. The V and J ends lost 3 bases and 5 bases respectively, with 13 bases between them. CDR1 is MDHEN and CDR2 is SYDVKM in the germline V gene. CDR3 sequence: CASSLPTVGYGYTF. As DNA, the CDR3 is TGTGCCAGCAGTTTGCCCACGGTCGGGTATGGCTACACCTTC.

V gene TRBV4-2 combines with J gene TRBJ2-1; 14 positions match TRBD2. Germline trimming cut 4 bases from V and 9 bases from J; bases unmatched to any gene: 5. The CDR3 loop spans 15 amino acids. Germline CDR1 LGHNA, CDR2 YNFKEQ. The CDR3, as DNA: TGTGCCAGCAGCCCGACTAGCGGGAGGGTGGCTGAGCAGTTCTTC. Its protein is CASSPTSGRVAEQFF.

The V gene is TRBV20-1, the J gene TRBJ2-4; 11 positions agree with TRBD1. CDR3 size: 15 residues. Germline lookup yields CDR1 DFQATT and CDR2 SNEGSKA (reference sequence). Unmatched junction bases numbered 1, after V lost 2 bases and J lost 1 base. DNA for the CDR3: TGCAGTGCTAGATGGGACAGGGGGGCCAAAAACATTCAGTACTTC. It yields the protein CSARWDRGAKNIQYF.

The V gene is TRBV7-9, the J gene TRBJ2-1; maybe TRBD2 (5 bases). Germline CDR1 is SEHNR and CDR2 is FQNEAQ (reference sequence). The length of the CDR3 is 11 residues. CDR3 nucleotides: TGTGCTTTAGACGGGGATAATGAGCAGTTCTTC. Translation gives CALDGDNEQFF.

The chain recombines TRBV5-5 with TRBJ2-7; 16 bases match TRBD2. There are 16 residues in the CDR3. In germline, CDR1 is SGHKS, CDR2 YYEKEE (reference sequence). The junction had 5 bases not matched to a gene; V was cut back by 4 bases and J by 4 bases. Here the CDR3 reads CASSGGLAGGFYEQYF. Here the CDR3 DNA reads TGTGCCAGCAGCGGGGGACTAGCGGGAGGGTTTTACGAGCAGTACTTC.

This sequence joins TRBV12-3 or TRBV12-4 and TRBJ2-5, with 11 bases aligning to TRBD2. This CDR3 is 15 amino acids long. The V gene end was trimmed by 7 bases and the J gene end by 5 bases; junction bases not matched to a gene: 9. This CDR3 reads CASTPGLAAGETQYF. The CDR3 DNA reads as TGTGCCAGCACCCCGGGACTAGCGGCGGGTGAGACCCAGTACTTC.

This rearrangement joins TRBV11-3 to TRBJ2-3; 11 bases agree with TRBD2. The V gene end was trimmed by 6 bases and the J gene end by 6 bases; junction bases not matched to a gene: 11. The CDR3 consists of 16 residues. Germline V gene data show CDR1 as SGHNT and CDR2 as YENEEA. The CDR3 bases are TGTGCCAGCAGTACCCGACTAGCGGGGCCTTCGGATACGCAGTATTTT. Protein product: CASSTRLAGPSDTQYF. Full variable domain (missing parts from reference TRBV11-3 and TRBJ2-3): EAGVVQSPRYKIIEKKQPVAFWCNPISGHNTLYWYLQNLGQGPELLIRYENEEAVDDSQLPKDRFSAERLKGVDSTLKIQPAELGDSAVYLCASSTRLAGPSDTQYFGPGTRLTVL.

The chain recombines TRBV7-3 with TRBJ2-3; 9 bases match TRBD2. The CDR3 has 17 residues. Trimming removed 1 base from V and 6 bases from J; junction bases left unmatched: 11. Germline V gives CDR1 SGHTA, CDR2 FQGTGA. As DNA, the CDR3 is TGTGCCAGCAGCTTAAGCACTAGCGGGCCCCGTATCGATACGCAGTATTTT. Translation gives CASSLSTSGPRIDTQYF. The full variable domain, rest sourced from reference TRBV7-3 and TRBJ2-3, is GAGVSQTPSNKVTEKGKYVELRCDPISGHTALYWYRQSLGQGPEFLIYFQGTGAADDSGLPNDRFFAVRPEGSVSTLKIQRTERGDSAVYLCASSLSTSGPRIDTQYFGPGTRLTVL.

This clonotype was seen a handful of times. The chain has TRBV7-2 and TRBJ1-2, with 9 bases that match TRBD1. CDR1 and CDR2 (germline): SGHTA, FQGNSA. There are 18 residues in the CDR3. V was pared by 1 base and J by 8 bases, with 17 bases of the junction left unmatched. The CDR3 loop reads CASSLVADSQGAMRGYTF. The CDR3 DNA reads as TGTGCCAGCAGCTTAGTGGCGGACTCACAGGGGGCAATGAGGGGCTACACCTTC.

V gene TRBV29-1 combines with J gene TRBJ2-7, with D possibly matching TRBD2 (5 bases). The germline gives CDR1 SQVTM, CDR2 ANQGSEA. The CDR3 has 12 amino acids. V shed 6 bases and J shed 2 bases, with 11 bases lying between them. CDR3 sequence: CSVAVGPYEQYF. The CDR3 DNA follows: TGCAGCGTAGCGGTGGGCCCCTACGAGCAGTACTTC.

The chain links TRBV12-3 or TRBV12-4 to TRBJ2-3, with D possibly being TRBD2 (6 bases). Trimming removed 5 bases from V and 0 bases from J, with 18 bases in between. This CDR3 region has 17 residues. The DNA of the CDR3 is TGTGCCAGCAGTCCCCGACTAGTAGGGGTGAGCACAGATACGCAGTATTTT. It yields the protein CASSPRLVGVSTDTQYF.

The genes are TRBV6-2 or TRBV6-3 and TRBJ2-1, with a possible D match to TRBD2 (7 bases). Germline CDR1 and CDR2: MNHEY and SVGEGT. Trimming pared 4 bases from V and 3 bases from J, leaving 22 bases between. CDR3 size: 18 residues. The DNA for the CDR3 is TGTGCCAGCAGTTTAGGGGGGTCCGTTCTAGCGGACTACAATGAGCAGTTCTTC. This translates into CASSLGGSVLADYNEQFF.

The J gene is TRBJ2-1, the V gene TRBV12-3 or TRBV12-4, with a weak D call TRBD1 (5 bases). The length of the CDR3 is 12 residues. The V end was cut by 3 bases, the J end by 9 bases, with 9 bases between. The DNA of the CDR3 is TGTGCCAGCAGTTTCGCAGGGTTTGAGCAGTTCTTC. Translated, it gives CASSFAGFEQFF.

As for this clonotype: A junction end diverges from the germline sequence, so it may reflect a read error. CDR3 bases: TGCAGTGTTAGAGATCAGGGCAAGAACACTGAAGCTTTCTTT. This gives the protein CSVRDQGKNTEAFF. The rearrangement links TRBV20-1 to TRBJ1-1; D is possibly TRBD1 (5 bases). Germline CDR1 and CDR2: DFQATT and SNEGSKA (reference sequence). The CDR3 runs 14 residues.

The rearrangement links TRBV5-1 to TRBJ1-2; TRBD1 might be the D (6 bases). CDR3 length equals 15 residues. V dropped 0 bases and J dropped 7 bases, with 16 bases sitting between them. Germline assignment: CDR1 SGHRS and CDR2 YFSETQ. CDR3 residues: CASSLGLHQGIGYTF. The CDR3 DNA reads as TGCGCCAGCAGCTTGGGCCTCCACCAGGGGATTGGCTACACCTTC.

The genes are TRBV4-3 and TRBJ2-1; 7 bases fit TRBD2. V was pared by 4 bases and J by 8 bases, with 11 bases of the junction left unmatched. This CDR3 has 15 amino acids. Germline CDR1 LGHNA, CDR2 YSLEER. CDR3 amino acids: CASSPGTIRGDEQFF. CDR3 nucleotides: TGCGCCAGCAGCCCTGGGACTATAAGGGGCGATGAGCAGTTCTTC.

The rearrangement links TRBV24-1 to TRBJ1-2; a weak D match, TRBD1 (5 bases). V was clipped by 2 bases and J by 1 base, with 10 bases between them. The length of the CDR3 is 15 residues. Germline CDR1 reads KGHDR; CDR2 reads SFDVKD. The CDR3 region is CATSDSQGVNYGYTF. CDR3 sequence (DNA): TGTGCCACCAGTGATTCCCAGGGAGTTAACTATGGCTACACCTTC.

This clonotype was seen a handful of times. V usage is TRBV7-9 and J usage is TRBJ2-1, with TRBD2 identical over 12 bases. Germline values: CDR1 SEHNR, CDR2 FQNEAQ (reference sequence). The V gene end was trimmed by 8 bases and the J gene end by 8 bases; junction bases not matched to a gene: 19. The CDR3 spans 18 residues. CDR3 amino acids: CASRQGPAETSGRYEQFF. Written as DNA, the CDR3 is TGTGCCAGCCGCCAAGGCCCGGCAGAGACTAGCGGGAGATATGAGCAGTTCTTC.

V usage is TRBV11-1 and J usage is TRBJ2-5; D is possibly TRBD1 (6 bases). Judging by the DNA end, TRBJ2-7 fits better; the J call may be wrong. CDR1 SGHAT and CDR2 FQDESV come from the germline V gene (reference sequence). This CDR3 is built from 15 residues. The CDR3 loop is CASSLLQGYAYEQYF. In nucleotides, the CDR3 is TGTGCCAGCAGCTTATTACAGGGATATGCCTACGAGCAGTACTTC.

The chain employs TRBV7-7 and TRBJ2-7; 7 positions agree with TRBD1. Germline-derived CDR1 and CDR2 are SSHAT and FNYEAQ (reference sequence). This CDR3 is built from 13 residues. CDR3 nucleotide sequence: TGTGTTAGCAGTTTAGGGACAGCCTACGAGCAGTACTTC. Its protein is CVSSLGTAYEQYF.

Regarding this clonotype: This could be a read error, since a much larger clone is one nucleotide away. The chain uses TRBV12-3 or TRBV12-4 and TRBJ1-6, with D possibly TRBD1 on 5 matching bases. With 4 bases removed from V and 7 bases from J, the gap between germline ends came to 14 bases. The CDR3 length is 15 residues. The CDR3 loop is CASSWGVGRNSPLHF. DNA for the CDR3: TGTGCCAGCAGTTGGGGCGTCGGGAGAAATTCACCCCTCCACTTT.